This T cell receptor (beta chain) was captured by sequencing in a study of blood T cell repertoires in COVID-19. Assay: immunoSEQ multiplex PCR; the TCRdb copy retains only in-frame clones and omits some. The sample shows about 260,000 clones, more than 75% of them seen only once. The CDR3 runs to 13 residues. Germline CDR1 is MDHEN and CDR2 is SYDVKM. Trimming pared 2 bases from V and 3 bases from J, leaving 7 bases between. The clonotype was recovered from a woman aged 45 to 65 with acute or convalescent COVID-19. The J gene is TRBJ1-2, the V gene TRBV28, with unresolved D. Sequencing was performed on peripheral blood. CDR3 protein: CASSLTKDYGYTF. Here the CDR3 DNA reads TGTGCCAGCAGTTTAACTAAGGACTATGGCTACACCTTC.